This T cell receptor (beta chain) was sequenced for a study of shared clonotypes between healthy human individuals. The wider study: Donors were two women and a few men aged 18 to 49.

In the source study's methods: Filtering differed since immunoSEQ provided only junctions, with no quality scores. The data were produced by immunoSEQ multiplex PCR, yet TCRdb's version contains in-frame clones alone and is incomplete. The V and J calls and clone size come from that table; D and trimming were worked out from the DNA. Found here are 900,000 to 1,200,000 clones, around three quarters of them singletons; the top ten hold 0.6% to 0.7%. This clone was recorded a few times. The same CDR3 also results from other DNA sequences found in this sample. CD45RA+ naive and CD45RA-negative memory subsets were separated from CD4+ cells. The CDR3 has 15 amino acids. Germline V gene sequence: CDR1 LNHDA, CDR2 SQIVND (reference sequence). The V end lost 5 bases, the J end lost 0 bases, and 11 bases lay between the germline ends.

The V call is TRBV19, the J call TRBJ1-5, with D possibly being TRBD1 (5 bases). The sequenced sample was memory CD4+ T cells from PBMCs. Subset denoted: CD45RA-negative fraction. This clonotype was obtained from a man aged 18 to 29 in good health. Some clones in this sample may be carry-over from other donors' samples. CDR3 DNA sequence: TGTGCCAGTAGTTTAAGGGGAGGTAGCAATCAGCCCCAGCATTTT. The encoded protein is CASSLRGGSNQPQHF.